Presented here are 20 T cell receptor beta chains from one specimen sequenced in a study of Ad26.COV2.S vaccination and SARS-CoV-2 variants. The repertoire was sequenced with immunoSEQ multiplex PCR; TCRdb's copy has only in-frame clones and lacks some. This table holds hundreds of thousands of clones, 75% to 90% found once. The treatment denotes: some 20 received Ad26.COV2.S at low or high dose, single or two shots; 5 received placebo; per-sample allocation not given. Samples came from day 63 after the first vaccine or placebo injection. The sample was peripheral blood, taken in a trial of Ad26.COV2.S vaccine versus placebo. The receptor source for this set is a person between 18 and 65 years old who received the Ad26.COV2.S COVID-19 vaccine or a placebo.

J is TRBJ2-1 and V is TRBV19; 7 nucleotides match TRBD1. The ends lost 4 bases at V and 5 bases at J; junction bases unmatched: 11. Germline CDR1 and CDR2: LNHDA and SQIVND (reference sequence). The CDR3 has 16 residues. The CDR3 DNA reads as TGTGCCAGTAGTACTCCTACAGGGGTGTGGGACAATGAGCAGTTCTTC. Amino acids: CASSTPTGVWDNEQFF.

The V gene is TRBV7-3, the J gene TRBJ2-3; perhaps TRBD2 as D (7 bases). The V gene lost 2 bases and the J gene lost 5 bases, with 14 bases spanning the gap. Germline-derived CDR1 and CDR2 are SGHTA and FQGTGA. The CDR3 covers 15 residues. CDR3 amino acids: CASSLGNREGDTQYF. In nucleotides, the CDR3 is TGTGCCAGCAGCTTAGGTAACAGGGAGGGAGATACGCAGTATTTT. The full variable domain, completed using reference TRBV7-3 and TRBJ2-3, is GAGVSQTPSNKVTEKGKYVELRCDPISGHTALYWYRQSLGQGPEFLIYFQGTGAADDSGLPNDRFFAVRPEGSVSTLKIQRTERGDSAVYLCASSLGNREGDTQYFGPGTRLTVL.

The chain has TRBV7-6 and TRBJ2-7, with 9 bases identical to TRBD1. The CDR3 is made up of 15 amino acids. Germline trimming cut 3 bases from V and 0 bases from J; bases unmatched to any gene: 3. Germline V gene lookup returns CDR1 SGHVS and CDR2 FNYEAQ. As DNA, the CDR3 is TGTGCCAGCAGCTTGGCACAGGGGGCCTCCTACGAGCAGTACTTC. Translation: CASSLAQGASYEQYF.

V gene TRBV18 combines with J gene TRBJ2-1, with a tentative D call TRBD2 (5 bases). Trimming left V 3 bases short and J 6 bases short, with 15 bases between. This CDR3 has 15 amino acids. From germline, CDR1 is KGHSH and CDR2 LQKENI. CDR3 protein: CASSPGSGSFNEQFF. The CDR3 region has the DNA TGTGCCAGCTCACCGGGGAGTGGGTCATTCAATGAGCAGTTCTTC.

The chain has TRBV3-1 (or the pseudogene TRBV3-2) and TRBJ2-1; 11 nucleotides match TRBD2. Germline lookup yields CDR1 LGHDT and CDR2 YNNKEL (reference sequence). The length of the CDR3 is 17 residues. V lost 2 bases, J lost 10 bases, and 13 bases stayed unmatched. The CDR3 is CASSQRGGPRLAGEQFF. DNA of the CDR3: TGTGCCAGCAGCCAAAGGGGGGGGCCCCGACTAGCGGGAGAGCAGTTCTTC.

The chain links TRBV29-1 to TRBJ2-3; 12 nucleotides agree with TRBD2. Germline V lookup: CDR1 SQVTM, CDR2 ANQGSEA. The CDR3 loop spans 17 amino acids. The V and J ends lost 0 bases and 2 bases, in that order; junction bases with no gene match: 6. In nucleotides, the CDR3 is TGCAGCGTTGAAGATCCCCTAGCGGGGGGGCTCACAGATACGCAGTATTTT. Its protein product is CSVEDPLAGGLTDTQYF.

This rearrangement joins TRBV28 to TRBJ2-2; 8 nucleotides align to TRBD2. Per the germline V gene, CDR1 is MDHEN and CDR2 is SYDVKM. This CDR3 spans 16 amino acids. J gave up 10 bases and V 6 bases, and 16 bases lay outside the gene matches. The CDR3 loop is CASRDSGIDREEELFF. CDR3 DNA sequence: TGTGCCAGCAGAGATAGCGGGATAGATCGAGAGGAGGAGCTGTTTTTT.

This rearrangement joins TRBV7-2 to TRBJ1-1; D remains unclear. In germline, CDR1 is SGHTA, CDR2 FQGNSA. The CDR3 runs to 12 residues. V was cut by 5 bases and J by 10 bases, with 14 bases left in between. In nucleotides, the CDR3 is TGTGCCAGCAGCACAAGTCGGAATGCAGCTTTCTTT. Amino acid sequence: CASSTSRNAAFF.

The gene calls are TRBV19 and TRBJ2-5; no clear D gene. This CDR3 is 13 amino acids long. Germline loops: CDR1 LNHDA, CDR2 SQIVND (reference sequence). Deletions cut 2 bases from V and 7 bases from J, with 11 bases between. The CDR3, as DNA: TGTGCCAGTAGTATACGGACGGACGGGACCCAGTACTTC. Translation gives CASSIRTDGTQYF. Looking up the rest from reference TRBV19 and TRBJ2-5 gives the full variable domain: DGGITQSPKYLFRKEGQNVTLSCEQNLNHDAMYWYRQDPGQGLRLIYYSQIVNDFQKGDIAEGYSVSREKKESFPLTVTSAQKNPTAFYLCASSIRTDGTQYFGPGTRLLVL.

This clone was seen a handful of times. The J gene is TRBJ2-4, the V gene TRBV4-3, with D perhaps TRBD2 (5 bases). V lost 0 bases and J lost 6, with 18 bases in between. The CDR3 has 17 amino acids. The V gene's germline CDR1 is LGHNA and CDR2 YSLEER. The CDR3 coding sequence is TGCGCCAGCAGCCAAGACTTCGGTGGGGAGAGGCGAAACATTCAGTACTTC. Translation: CASSQDFGGERRNIQYF.

This rearrangement joins TRBV11-2 to TRBJ2-2; the D gene is possibly TRBD2 (5 bases). The CDR3 sequence is 19 residues long. The V and J ends lost 0 bases and 0 bases respectively, with 17 bases between them. Germline V lookup: CDR1 SGHAT, CDR2 FQNNGV. CDR3 region: CASSLEVASGWANTGELFF. The CDR3 DNA sequence: TGTGCCAGCAGCTTAGAAGTGGCCAGCGGATGGGCGAACACCGGGGAGCTGTTTTTT.

This rearrangement joins TRBV4-2 to TRBJ1-2, with 11 bases fitting TRBD1. Germline-derived CDR1 and CDR2 are LGHNA and YNFKEQ. The CDR3 extends over 14 amino acids. J gave up 7 bases and V 4 bases, and 5 bases lay outside the gene matches. CDR3 nucleotides: TGTGCCAGCAGCCGGGACAGGGGGTACTCTGGCTACACCTTC. As protein: CASSRDRGYSGYTF.

CDR3 nucleotides: TGCAGCGTTGAAGATCAGGGGACTCCCTACACCTTC. Translating it yields CSVEDQGTPYTF. The V gene is TRBV29-1, the J gene TRBJ1-2; TRBD1 is a possible D gene (6 bases). Per the germline V gene, CDR1 is SQVTM and CDR2 is ANQGSEA. Trimming pared 0 bases from V and 10 bases from J, leaving 12 bases between. This CDR3 comprises 12 residues.

The rearrangement links TRBV30 to TRBJ2-3; no clear D. Germline CDR1 is GTSNPN and CDR2 is SVGIG (reference sequence). Trimming shortened V by 0 bases and J by 1 base, and 5 bases separated the two germline ends. This CDR3 comprises 13 residues. The CDR3 loop reads CAWSVKGTDTQYF. DNA for the CDR3: TGTGCCTGGAGTGTAAAAGGCACAGATACGCAGTATTTT.

This chain connects TRBV5-6 to TRBJ1-2; D gene uncertain. CDR1 is SGHDT and CDR2 is YYEEEE in the germline V gene. V lost 4 bases and J 7 bases, leaving 11 bases between the germline ends. This CDR3 contains 12 residues. The CDR3 reads CASSPGRGGYTF. CDR3 bases: TGTGCCAGCAGCCCCGGACGGGGTGGCTACACCTTC.

Only a few counts were recorded for this clone. This chain uses TRBV5-5 with TRBJ1-5; D remains unclear. CDR3 length: 15 residues. Germline V lookup: CDR1 SGHKS, CDR2 YYEKEE (reference sequence). Trimming left V 2 bases short and J 1 base short, with 10 bases between. The CDR3 loop reads CASSLGLASNQPQHF. CDR3 coding DNA: TGTGCCAGCAGCTTAGGGTTGGCCAGCAATCAGCCCCAGCATTTT.

The rearrangement joins TRBV5-1 to TRBJ1-3, with D perhaps matching TRBD1 (5 bases). CDR1 is SGHRS, CDR2 YFSETQ, per germline. The CDR3 contains 14 residues. V was trimmed by 3 bases and J by 3 bases, leaving 10 bases between them. As DNA, the CDR3 is TGCGCCAGCAGCTGGGACCCCGATGGAAACACCATATATTTT. It translates to CASSWDPDGNTIYF.

The J gene is TRBJ2-2, the V gene TRBV14; tentative D call: TRBD1 (6 bases). The length of the CDR3 is 18 residues. CDR1 and CDR2 from the germline V gene are SGHDN and FVKESK. The V and J ends lost 4 bases and 3 bases respectively, with 21 bases between them. The CDR3 protein is CASSLLTGQGMDTGELFF. For the CDR3, the DNA is TGTGCCAGCAGCCTCCTCACGGGTCAGGGGATGGACACCGGGGAGCTGTTTTTT. Full variable domain (rest looked up from reference TRBV14 and TRBJ2-2): EAGVTQFPSHSVIEKGQTVTLRCDPISGHDNLYWYRRVMGKEIKFLLHFVKESKQDESGMPNNRFLAERTGGTYSTLKVQPAELEDSGVYFCASSLLTGQGMDTGELFFGEGSRLTVL.

J is TRBJ1-3 and V is TRBV5-8; D remains unclear. The germline V gene has CDR1 SGHTS and CDR2 YDEGEE. V was clipped by 2 bases and J by 0 bases, with 15 bases between them. This CDR3 has 17 residues. CDR3 sequence reads: CASSFPGRLRSGNTIYF. CDR3 DNA: TGTGCCAGCAGCTTTCCGGGAAGATTACGCTCTGGAAACACCATATATTTT. Variable domain in full (rest from reference TRBV5-8 and TRBJ1-3): EAGVTQSPTHLIKTRGQQATLRCSPISGHTSVYWYQQALGLGLQFLLWYDEGEERNRGNFPPRFSGRQFPNYSSELNVNALELEDSALYLCASSFPGRLRSGNTIYFGEGSWLTVV.

The chain recombines TRBV6-5 with TRBJ1-1; tentative D call: TRBD1 (5 bases). The CDR3 is made up of 13 amino acids. Trimming removed 4 bases at V and 6 bases at J, with 12 bases between. CDR1 and CDR2 from the germline V gene are MNHEY and SVGAGI. The CDR3 is CASSSRGAAEAFF. Here the CDR3 DNA reads TGTGCCAGCAGTTCGAGAGGGGCCGCTGAAGCTTTCTTT.